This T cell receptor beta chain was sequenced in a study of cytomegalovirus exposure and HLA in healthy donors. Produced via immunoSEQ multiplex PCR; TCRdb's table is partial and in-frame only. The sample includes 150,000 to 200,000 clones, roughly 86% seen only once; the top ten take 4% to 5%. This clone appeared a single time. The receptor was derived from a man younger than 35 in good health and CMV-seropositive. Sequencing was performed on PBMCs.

CDR3 sequence reads: CASSLEGEGTEAFF. The CDR3 coding sequence is TGTGCCAGCAGCTTAGAAGGGGAGGGTACTGAAGCTTTCTTT. The chain recombines TRBV7-9 with TRBJ1-1, with a possible D match to TRBD1 (5 bases). Germline V gives CDR1 SEHNR, CDR2 FQNEAQ (reference sequence). The CDR3 is 14 amino acids. V was pared by 1 base and J by 5 bases, with 11 bases between.